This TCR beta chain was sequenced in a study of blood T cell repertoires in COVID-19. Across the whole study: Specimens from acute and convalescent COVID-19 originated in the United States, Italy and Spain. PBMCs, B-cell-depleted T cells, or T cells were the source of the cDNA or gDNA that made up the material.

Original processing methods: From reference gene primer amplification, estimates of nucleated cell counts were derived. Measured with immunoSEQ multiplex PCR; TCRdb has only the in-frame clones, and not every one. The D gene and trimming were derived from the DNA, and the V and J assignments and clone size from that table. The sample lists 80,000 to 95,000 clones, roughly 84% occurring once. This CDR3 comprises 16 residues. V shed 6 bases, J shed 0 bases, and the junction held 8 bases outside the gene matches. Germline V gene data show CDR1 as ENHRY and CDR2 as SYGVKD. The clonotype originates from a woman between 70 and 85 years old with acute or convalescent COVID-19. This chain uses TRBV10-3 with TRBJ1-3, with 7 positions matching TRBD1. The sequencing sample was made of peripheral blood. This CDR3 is CAISREGAPSGNTIYF. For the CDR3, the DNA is TGTGCCATCAGCCGGGAGGGGGCCCCCTCTGGAAACACCATATATTTT.